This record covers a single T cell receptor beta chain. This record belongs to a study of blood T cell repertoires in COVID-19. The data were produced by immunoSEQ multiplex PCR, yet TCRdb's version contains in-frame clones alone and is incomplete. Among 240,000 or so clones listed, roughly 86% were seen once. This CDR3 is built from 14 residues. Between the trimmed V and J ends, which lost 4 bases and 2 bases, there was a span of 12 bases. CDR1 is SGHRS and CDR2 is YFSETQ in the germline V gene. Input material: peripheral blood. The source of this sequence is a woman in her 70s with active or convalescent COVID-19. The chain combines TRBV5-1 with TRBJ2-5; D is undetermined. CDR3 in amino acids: CASSRGYGQETQYF. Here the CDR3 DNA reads TGCGCCAGCAGCCGCGGTTACGGGCAAGAGACCCAGTACTTC.